The entry below describes one T cell receptor beta chain. Measured with immunoSEQ multiplex PCR; TCRdb has only the in-frame clones, and not every one. The sample holds 80,000 or so clones; more than 80% are singletons and the top ten take roughly 5.6%. The data are from a study of T cell responses to AZD1222 COVID-19 vaccine. V shed 2 bases and J shed 1 base, with 9 bases lying between them. Germline V lookup: CDR1 SGHTS, CDR2 YDEGEE. The CDR3 length is 14 residues. The receptor was isolated from an adult in good health. The sequencing used peripheral blood, collected on day 0 of AZD1222 vaccination. V gene TRBV5-8 combines with J gene TRBJ1-2; D may be TRBD1 (6 bases). CDR3 DNA: TGTGCCAGCAGCTTTATGGGACATAACTATGGCTACACCTTC. Its protein product is CASSFMGHNYGYTF.